This TCR beta chain emerged from a study of blood T cell repertoires in COVID-19. This CDR3 comprises 19 residues. The germline V gene encodes CDR1 WNHNN and CDR2 SYGVQD (reference sequence). Trimming removed 2 bases from V and 1 base from J, with 23 bases in between. This clone was found a few times. Sequencing used immunoSEQ multiplex PCR; TCRdb keeps in-frame clones, though not all of them. Of about 220,000 clones listed, roughly 85% are singletons. Material: PBMCs or T cells enriched from blood (not recorded which). This clonotype was sampled from a woman aged 40 to 55 with acute COVID-19. This sequence joins TRBV10-1 and TRBJ1-1, with a weak D call TRBD1 (6 bases). In DNA form, the CDR3 reads TGCGCCAGCAGTGAGGACCCGGGGGGCAGCGCGAATAGGAACACTGAAGCTTTCTTT. Its protein is CASSEDPGGSANRNTEAFF.